Below, one T cell receptor beta chain is given with its context. The antigen is unknown. This entry belongs to a study of T cell responses to AZD1222 COVID-19 vaccine. General study results and limits: The donors showed a predominance of white British ancestry and of females, with possible underestimation of clonal diversity. Nearly half of the spike-specific TCRs reportedly recognize variant regions that carry no mutations. Vaccine-associated CD4 TCRs ranged over spike, dominating at 160-218 and 743-854.

Repertoires were generated with immunoSEQ multiplex PCR, while TCRdb's copy carries only in-frame clones and drops some. The sample includes approximately 120,000 clones, roughly 90% seen only once; the top ten take more than 5.5%. Researchers grouped second doses given at about 4 or about 12 weeks into one pool. Sequenced material: peripheral blood, taken 28 days after the second AZD1222 dose. The receptor was isolated from an adult who received the AZD1222 COVID-19 vaccine.

The CDR3 DNA reads TGTGCCAGCAGTGAAGGTAGCTACGAGCAGTACTTC. Translated, it gives CASSEGSYEQYF. V usage is TRBV2 and J usage is TRBJ2-7; no clear D gene. The V and J ends lost 1 base and 3 bases respectively, with 4 bases between them. CDR1 and CDR2 from the germline V gene are SNHLY and FYNNEI. CDR3 length: 12 amino acids.